This T cell receptor beta chain was sequenced during a study of T cell repertoires in cytomegalovirus infection. This clonotype was seen a few times. Its antigen is unidentified. This CDR3 has 17 residues. Unmatched junction bases numbered 9, after V lost 5 bases and J lost 2 bases. Germline V lookup: CDR1 SGHVS, CDR2 FNYEAQ. Via MiXCR, TCRdb re-called the reads, giving one row per CDR3 protein. The table lists around 55,000 distinct CDR3 sequences, around a fifth of them singletons, with approximately 26% in the top ten. The sequence came from a human donor in good health (CMV status not recorded). Some clones in this sample may be carry-over from other donors' samples. V gene TRBV7-6 combines with J gene TRBJ2-3, with 11 positions matching TRBD2. Here the sequenced sample was CD8+ T cells from cultured PBMCs, taken from culture after CMV antigen stimulation. CDR3 in DNA: TGTGCCAGCAGCAAGGGACTAGCGGTGAGCTACACAGATACGCAGTATTTT. It specifies CASSKGLAVSYTDTQYF.